This entry lists 14 T cell receptor beta chains sequenced from one sample in a study of blood T cell repertoires in COVID-19. Sequencing was performed with immunoSEQ multiplex PCR; in TCRdb, only in-frame clones are kept and a portion is missing. The sample lists about 100,000 clones, roughly 89% occurring once. The sample consisted of peripheral blood. These receptors were collected from a human donor with COVID-19, enrolled during active disease. The donor label of this sample is uncertain.

The CDR3 sequence: CASSELETSGLNIQYF. The CDR3 coding sequence is TGTGCCAGCAGTGAATTGGAGACTAGCGGTTTGAACATTCAGTACTTC. This chain connects TRBV25-1 to TRBJ2-4, with TRBD2 matching over 9 bases. The CDR3 spans 16 residues. Germline V gene sequence: CDR1 MGHDK, CDR2 SYGVNS. After removal of 1 base from V and 7 bases from J, the junction contained 8 bases not matched to a gene.

The chain recombines TRBV18 with TRBJ1-2; a weak D match, TRBD1 (6 bases). V was shortened by 3 bases and J by 3 bases, with 17 bases between the two germline ends. Germline V CDR1 and CDR2: KGHSH, LQKENI. The CDR3 consists of 16 residues. DNA for the CDR3: TGTGCCAGCTCACCCCCACAGGGCCCCACGGACTATGGCTACACCTTC. Residues: CASSPPQGPTDYGYTF.

The table lists this clone with a count of one. The V and J genes are TRBV2 and TRBJ2-7; D perhaps matches TRBD1 (8 bases). Germline V gives CDR1 SNHLY, CDR2 FYNNEI. CDR3 size: 17 residues. V was clipped by 6 bases and J by 0 bases, with 21 bases between them. CDR3 residues: CASSPGGGGRISYEQYF. CDR3 nucleotides: TGTGCCAGCAGCCCAGGGGGCGGCGGGAGAATCTCCTACGAGCAGTACTTC. The complete variable domain, with remaining parts taken from reference TRBV2 and TRBJ2-7, reads EPEVTQTPSHQVTQMGQEVILRCVPISNHLYFYWYRQILGQKVEFLVSFYNNEISEKSEIFDDQFSVERPDGSNFTLKIRSTKLEDSAMYFCASSPGGGGRISYEQYFGPGTRLTVT.

V usage is TRBV30 and J usage is TRBJ1-4; 10 bases are a match to TRBD1. The V segment lost 7 bases and the J segment 7 bases; nucleotides outside the gene matches: 3. The germline V gene has CDR1 GTSNPN and CDR2 SVGIG (reference sequence). The CDR3 has 12 amino acids. The CDR3: CAYDRGREKLFF. DNA for the CDR3: TGTGCCTACGACAGGGGGCGTGAAAAACTGTTTTTT.

This clone was observed a few times. J is TRBJ2-7 and V is TRBV9; no firm D call. The germline gives CDR1 SGDLS, CDR2 YYNGEE. This CDR3 spans 12 amino acids. V was trimmed by 4 bases and J by 2 bases, leaving 7 bases between them. As DNA, the CDR3 is TGTGCCAGCAGCAGATCTACCTACGAGCAGTACTTC. Its protein is CASSRSTYEQYF.

The CDR3 reads CASSPPGANTGELFF. The CDR3 region has the DNA TGTGCCAGCAGCCCCCCAGGTGCGAACACCGGGGAGCTGTTTTTT. This rearrangement joins TRBV3-1 (or the pseudogene TRBV3-2) to TRBJ2-2, with D uncertain. Germline V CDR1 and CDR2: LGHDT, YNNKEL (reference sequence). V was trimmed by 4 bases and J by 0 bases, leaving 9 bases between them. There are 15 residues in the CDR3.

This chain connects TRBV9 to TRBJ2-5; 7 nucleotides line up with TRBD2. Germline CDR1 and CDR2: SGDLS and YYNGEE. The CDR3 spans 13 residues. V lost 5 bases to trimming and J lost 3 bases; unmatched junction nucleotides: 4. The CDR3 coding sequence is TGTGCCAGCAGTTCCGGGGGGAAAGAGACCCAGTACTTC. Translated: CASSSGGKETQYF.

The V and J genes are TRBV11-2 and TRBJ2-1, with TRBD2 matching over 11 bases. CDR1 SGHAT and CDR2 FQNNGV come from the germline V gene. The CDR3 covers 16 residues. Trimming removed 5 bases from V and 3 bases from J; junction bases left unmatched: 6. CDR3 bases: TGTGCCAGCAGCCGAATAGCGGGGGGGTACTACAATGAGCAGTTCTTC. Translated: CASSRIAGGYYNEQFF.

The V call is TRBV11-2, the J call TRBJ1-2; 9 nucleotides line up with TRBD1. This CDR3 spans 13 amino acids. CDR1 is SGHAT and CDR2 is FQNNGV in the germline V gene. The V and J ends lost 6 bases and 7 bases, in that order; junction bases with no gene match: 6. Written as DNA, the CDR3 is TGTGCCAGCAGTTCGACAGGGGGTCTTGGCTACACCTTC. Translated, it gives CASSSTGGLGYTF.

The chain combines TRBV5-1 with TRBJ1-3; D is unresolved. Germline V CDR1 and CDR2: SGHRS, YFSETQ. This CDR3 is built from 15 residues. V lost 4 bases and J 4 bases, leaving 15 bases between the germline ends. The CDR3 sequence is CASSKDNSAGNTIYF. The CDR3 DNA is TGCGCCAGCAGCAAAGACAATTCGGCAGGAAACACCATATATTTT.

The V gene is TRBV7-2, the J gene TRBJ2-7; 8 bases match TRBD2. V lost 4 bases and J lost 0; bases outside the gene matches: 14. The CDR3 is made up of 18 amino acids. Germline-derived CDR1 and CDR2 are SGHTA and FQGNSA. For the CDR3, the DNA is TGTGCCAGCAGCTCCCGGGGGGGCCCGGGAGGGAGCTCCTACGAGCAGTACTTC. It codes for CASSSRGGPGGSSYEQYF.

The chain has TRBV10-3 and TRBJ2-7; tentative D call: TRBD2 (6 bases). The CDR3 is 14 amino acids. Germline lookup yields CDR1 ENHRY and CDR2 SYGVKD. V was trimmed by 0 bases and J by 0 bases, leaving 6 bases between them. Here the CDR3 DNA reads TGTGCCATCAGTGAGTCGGGGGGCTCCTACGAGCAGTACTTC. Amino acids: CAISESGGSYEQYF.

V and J are TRBV7-2 and TRBJ1-2, with D uncertain. V was cut by 6 bases and J by 8 bases, with 16 bases left in between. Germline loops: CDR1 SGHTA, CDR2 FQGNSA. The length of the CDR3 is 13 residues. The CDR3, as DNA: TGTGCCAGCAGGAAGGACTGGGCCAGCGGCTACACCTTC. Amino acids: CASRKDWASGYTF.

The chain recombines TRBV30 with TRBJ1-5, with D possibly TRBD1 on 6 matching bases. Germline V gene data show CDR1 as GTSNPN and CDR2 as SVGIG (reference sequence). The V end lost 3 bases, the J end lost 8 bases, and 14 bases lay between the germline ends. This CDR3 has 13 residues. The CDR3 loop reads CAWRDRSTEPQHF. The CDR3 DNA reads TGTGCCTGGAGAGACAGGTCGACGGAGCCCCAGCATTTT.